Listed below are T cell receptor beta chains from one sample, sequenced in a study of blood T cell repertoires in COVID-19. Measured with immunoSEQ multiplex PCR; TCRdb has only the in-frame clones, and not every one. The sample consists of 75,000 to 85,000 clones, approximately 88% of them appearing once. Sequencing was done on a sample of peripheral blood. All receptors come from a man aged 50 to 59 with active COVID-19. The CDR3 runs from the conserved cysteine through the conserved F or W. D genes are given only for firm matches. Not all rows give a size; the values are once, few, many and, for expanded clones, a class.

v_gene	d_gene	j_gene	abundance	CDR3nt	CDR3aa
TRBV30	.	TRBJ2-1	.	TGTGCCTGGAGTGCCCTAGAGTCCGGGGACAATGAGCAGTTCTTC	CAWSALESGDNEQFF
TRBV5-1	TRBD1	TRBJ1-2	once	TGCGCCAGCAGCTTGTTAAGGACAGGGATGGATGGCTACACCTTC	CASSLLRTGMDGYTF
TRBV2	TRBD1	TRBJ1-6	once	TGTGCCAGCAGCGGGACAGAGAATTCACCCCTCCACTTT	CASSGTENSPLHF
TRBV28	TRBD1	TRBJ2-7	.	TGTGCCAGCAGTTTTTCATCCCCGCCCAGGGGGAAATACGAGCAGTACTTC	CASSFSSPPRGKYEQYF
TRBV5-1	TRBD1	TRBJ2-2	.	TGCGCCAGCTGCCCGGGACAGGGGAACACCGGGGAGCTGTTTTTT	CASCPGQGNTGELFF
TRBV4-1	.	TRBJ2-2	.	TGCGCCAGCAGCTTTCAGGGGCTTAAAATGGGTAGCACCGGGGAGCTGTTTTTT	CASSFQGLKMGSTGELFF
TRBV11-1	TRBD2	TRBJ2-5	.	TGTGCCAGCAGCCTGGCGGGGGGACAAGAGACCCAGTACTTC	CASSLAGGQETQYF
TRBV9	.	TRBJ1-2	few	TGTGCCAGCTGTCAAAACTGCTATGGCTACACCTTC	CASCQNCYGYTF
TRBV19	.	TRBJ1-3	.	TGTGCCAGTAGTATCACGGCGGCAAGAAGCTCTGGAAACACCATATATTTT	CASSITAARSSGNTIYF
TRBV24-1	TRBD2	TRBJ2-2	.	TGTGCCACCAGGGGACCGACCGGGACTAGCGGGACGAACACCGGGGAGCTGTTTTTT	CATRGPTGTSGTNTGELFF
TRBV7-9	TRBD1	TRBJ1-5	.	TGTGCCAGCAGCTTATTTACAGGGGAAGATCACCTGCATTTT	CASSLFTGEDHLHF
TRBV6-5	.	TRBJ1-1	.	TGTGCCAGCAGTTACTCGACAGGCCCCACTGAAGCTTTCTTT	CASSYSTGPTEAFF
TRBV14	.	TRBJ1-2	.	TGTGCCAGCAGCCGCACAGGCATCCTTAACTATGGCTACACCTTC	CASSRTGILNYGYTF
TRBV6-5	.	TRBJ1-5	.	TGTGCCAGCAGTTACTCAGGGGGAGAAGGGCAGCCCCAGCATTTT	CASSYSGGEGQPQHF
TRBV28	.	TRBJ1-2	.	TGTGCCAGCAGAAGTTCGGCAGGGTTTAGTGGCTACACCTTC	CASRSSAGFSGYTF
TRBV19	TRBD2	TRBJ2-6	.	TGTGCCAGTCTACCGGGAGGAGCTGGGGCCAACGTCCTGACTTTC	CASLPGGAGANVLTF
TRBV6-6	.	TRBJ1-2	.	TGTGCCAGCGGCGGCACAGGGCAGCACTATGGCTACACCTTC	CASGGTGQHYGYTF